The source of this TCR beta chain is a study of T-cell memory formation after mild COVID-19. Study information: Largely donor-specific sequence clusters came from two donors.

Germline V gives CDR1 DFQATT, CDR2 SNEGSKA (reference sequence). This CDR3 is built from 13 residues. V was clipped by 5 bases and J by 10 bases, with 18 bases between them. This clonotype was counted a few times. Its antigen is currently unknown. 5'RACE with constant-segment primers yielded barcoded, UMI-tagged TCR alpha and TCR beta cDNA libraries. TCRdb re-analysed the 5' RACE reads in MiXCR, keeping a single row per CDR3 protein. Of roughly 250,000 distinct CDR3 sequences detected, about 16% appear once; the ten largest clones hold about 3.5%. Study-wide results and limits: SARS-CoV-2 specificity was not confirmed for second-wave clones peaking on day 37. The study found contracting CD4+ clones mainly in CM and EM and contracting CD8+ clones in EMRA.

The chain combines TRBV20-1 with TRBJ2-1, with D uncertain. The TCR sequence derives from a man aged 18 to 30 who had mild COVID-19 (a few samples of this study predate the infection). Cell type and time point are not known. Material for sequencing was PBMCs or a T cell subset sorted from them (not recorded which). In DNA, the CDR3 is TGCAGTGCTTCCTCAAGCGTGGGTCAGGAGCAGTTCTTC. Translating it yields CSASSSVGQEQFF.